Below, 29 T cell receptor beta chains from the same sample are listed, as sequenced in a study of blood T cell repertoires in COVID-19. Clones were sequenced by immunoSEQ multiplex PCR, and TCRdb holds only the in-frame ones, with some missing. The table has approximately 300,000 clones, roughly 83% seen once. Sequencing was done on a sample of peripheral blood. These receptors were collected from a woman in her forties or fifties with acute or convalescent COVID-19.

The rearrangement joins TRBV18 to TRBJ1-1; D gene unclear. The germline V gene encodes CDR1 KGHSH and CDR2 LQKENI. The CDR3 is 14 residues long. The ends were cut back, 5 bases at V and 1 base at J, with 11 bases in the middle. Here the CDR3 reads CASSTEQSNTEAFF. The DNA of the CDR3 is TGTGCCAGCTCAACGGAGCAATCGAACACTGAAGCTTTCTTT.

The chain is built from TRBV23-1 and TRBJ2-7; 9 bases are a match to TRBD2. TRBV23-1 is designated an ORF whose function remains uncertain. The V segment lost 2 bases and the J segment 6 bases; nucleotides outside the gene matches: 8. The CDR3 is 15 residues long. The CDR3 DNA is TGCGCCAGCAGTCAAAAAGGGACTAGCCGGGGCGAGCAGTACTTC. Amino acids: CASSQKGTSRGEQYF.

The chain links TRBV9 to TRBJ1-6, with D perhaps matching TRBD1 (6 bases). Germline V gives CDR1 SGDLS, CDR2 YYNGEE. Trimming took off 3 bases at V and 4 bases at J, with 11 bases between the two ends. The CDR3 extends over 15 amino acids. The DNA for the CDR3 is TGTGCCAGCAGCGCAGGACAGCTATATAATTCACCCCTCCACTTT. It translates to CASSAGQLYNSPLHF.

This chain's CDR3 is CASSLGSGETQYF. The CDR3 DNA reads as TGCGCCAGCAGCTTGGGGTCAGGGGAGACCCAGTACTTC. The rearrangement links TRBV5-1 to TRBJ2-5; a possible D gene is TRBD1 (5 bases). Deletions cut 0 bases from V and 5 bases from J, with 8 bases between. Germline V gives CDR1 SGHRS, CDR2 YFSETQ. The CDR3 length is 13 residues.

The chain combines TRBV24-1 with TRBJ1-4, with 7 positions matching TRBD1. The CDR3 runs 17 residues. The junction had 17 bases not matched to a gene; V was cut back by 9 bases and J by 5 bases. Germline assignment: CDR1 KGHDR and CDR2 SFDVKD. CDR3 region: CATGSRQPGTANEKLFF. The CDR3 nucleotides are TGTGCCACCGGAAGTCGACAACCGGGGACAGCAAATGAAAAACTGTTTTTT.

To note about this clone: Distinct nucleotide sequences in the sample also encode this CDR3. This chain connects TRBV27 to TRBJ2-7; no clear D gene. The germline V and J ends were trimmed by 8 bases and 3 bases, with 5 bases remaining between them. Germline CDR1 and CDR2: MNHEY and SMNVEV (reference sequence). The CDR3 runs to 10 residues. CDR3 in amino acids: CASGRYEQYF. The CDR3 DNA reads TGTGCCAGCGGCCGCTACGAGCAGTACTTC.

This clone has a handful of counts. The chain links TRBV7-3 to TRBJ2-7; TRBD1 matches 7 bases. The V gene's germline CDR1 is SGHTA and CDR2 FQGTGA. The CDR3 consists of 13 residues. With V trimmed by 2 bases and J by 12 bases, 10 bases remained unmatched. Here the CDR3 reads CASSLGPTGVAYF. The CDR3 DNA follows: TGTGCCAGCAGCTTAGGCCCAACAGGGGTGGCGTACTTC.

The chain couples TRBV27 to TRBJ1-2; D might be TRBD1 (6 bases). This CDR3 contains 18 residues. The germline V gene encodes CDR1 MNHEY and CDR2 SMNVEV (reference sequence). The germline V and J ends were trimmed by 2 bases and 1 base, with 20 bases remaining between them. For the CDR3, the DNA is TGTGCCAGCAGTTTAACGTGGCCAGGGGCGGCTGATAACTATGGCTACACCTTC. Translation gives CASSLTWPGAADNYGYTF.

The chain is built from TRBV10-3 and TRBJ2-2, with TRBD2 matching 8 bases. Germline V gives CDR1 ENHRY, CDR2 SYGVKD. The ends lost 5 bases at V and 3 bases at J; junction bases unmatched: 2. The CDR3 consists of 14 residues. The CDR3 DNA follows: TGTGCCATCAGTAGCGGGAGAGACACCGGGGAGCTGTTTTTT. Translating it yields CAISSGRDTGELFF.

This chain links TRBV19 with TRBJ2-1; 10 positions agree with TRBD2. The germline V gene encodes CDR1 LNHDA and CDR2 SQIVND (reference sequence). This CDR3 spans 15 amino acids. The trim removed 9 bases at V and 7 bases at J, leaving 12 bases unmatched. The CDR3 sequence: CASTNLAGVFNEQFF. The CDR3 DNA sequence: TGTGCCAGCACCAATCTAGCGGGAGTTTTTAATGAGCAGTTCTTC. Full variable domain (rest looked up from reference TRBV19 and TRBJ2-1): DGGITQSPKYLFRKEGQNVTLSCEQNLNHDAMYWYRQDPGQGLRLIYYSQIVNDFQKGDIAEGYSVSREKKESFPLTVTSAQKNPTAFYLCASTNLAGVFNEQFFGPGTRLTVL.

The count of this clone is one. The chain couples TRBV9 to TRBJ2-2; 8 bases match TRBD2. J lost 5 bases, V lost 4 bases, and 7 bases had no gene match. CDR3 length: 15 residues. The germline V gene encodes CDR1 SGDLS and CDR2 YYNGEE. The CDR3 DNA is TGTGCCAGCAGCACTACACGGGAGGGGACCGGGGAGCTGTTTTTT. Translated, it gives CASSTTREGTGELFF.

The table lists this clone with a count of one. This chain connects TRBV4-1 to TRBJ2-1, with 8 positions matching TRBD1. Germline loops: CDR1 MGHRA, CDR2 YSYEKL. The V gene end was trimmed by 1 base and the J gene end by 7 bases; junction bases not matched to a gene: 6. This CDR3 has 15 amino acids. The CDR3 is CASSQGDRPGNEQFF. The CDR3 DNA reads TGCGCCAGCAGCCAAGGGGACAGGCCGGGTAATGAGCAGTTCTTC.

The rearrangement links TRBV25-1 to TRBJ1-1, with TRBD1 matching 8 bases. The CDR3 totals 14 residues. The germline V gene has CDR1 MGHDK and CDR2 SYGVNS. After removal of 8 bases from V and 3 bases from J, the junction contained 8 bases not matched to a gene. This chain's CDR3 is CASQDRVTDTEAFF. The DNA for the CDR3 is TGTGCCAGCCAGGACAGGGTAACGGACACTGAAGCTTTCTTT.

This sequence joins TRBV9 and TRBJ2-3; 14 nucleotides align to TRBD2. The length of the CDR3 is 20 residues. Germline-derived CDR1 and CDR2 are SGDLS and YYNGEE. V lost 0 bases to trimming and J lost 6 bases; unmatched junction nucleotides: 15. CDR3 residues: CASSVATSGRAGVLLDTQYF. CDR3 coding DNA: TGTGCCAGCAGCGTAGCGACTAGCGGGAGGGCCGGGGTCCTATTGGATACGCAGTATTTT.

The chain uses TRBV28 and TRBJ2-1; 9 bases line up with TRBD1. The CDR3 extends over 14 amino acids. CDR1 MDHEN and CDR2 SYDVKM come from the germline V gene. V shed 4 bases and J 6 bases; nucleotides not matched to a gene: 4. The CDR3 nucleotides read TGTGCCAGCAGTTCGGGACAGGGACGCAATGAGCAGTTCTTC. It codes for CASSSGQGRNEQFF. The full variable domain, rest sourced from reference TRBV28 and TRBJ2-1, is DVKVTQSSRYLVKRTGEKVFLECVQDMDHENMFWYRQDPGLGLRLIYFSYDVKMKEKGDIPEGYSVSREKKERFSLILESASTNQTSMYLCASSSGQGRNEQFFGPGTRLTVL.

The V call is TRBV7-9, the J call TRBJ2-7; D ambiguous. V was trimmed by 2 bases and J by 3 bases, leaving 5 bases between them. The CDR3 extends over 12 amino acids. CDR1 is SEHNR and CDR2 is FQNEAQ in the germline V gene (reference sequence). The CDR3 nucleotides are TGTGCCAGCAGCTTACACAGCTACGAGCAGTACTTC. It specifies CASSLHSYEQYF. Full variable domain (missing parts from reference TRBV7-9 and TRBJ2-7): DTGVSQNPRHKITKRGQNVTFRCDPISEHNRLYWYRQTLGQGPEFLTYFQNEAQLEKSRLLSDRFSAERPKGSFSTLEIQRTEQGDSAMYLCASSLHSYEQYFGPGTRLTVT.

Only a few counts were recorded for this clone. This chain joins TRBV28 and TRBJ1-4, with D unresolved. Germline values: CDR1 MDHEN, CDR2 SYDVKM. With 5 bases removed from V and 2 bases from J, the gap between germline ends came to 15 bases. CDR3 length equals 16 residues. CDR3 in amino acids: CASSAANPPTNEKLFF. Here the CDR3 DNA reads TGTGCCAGCAGTGCGGCAAACCCCCCCACTAATGAAAAACTGTTTTTT.

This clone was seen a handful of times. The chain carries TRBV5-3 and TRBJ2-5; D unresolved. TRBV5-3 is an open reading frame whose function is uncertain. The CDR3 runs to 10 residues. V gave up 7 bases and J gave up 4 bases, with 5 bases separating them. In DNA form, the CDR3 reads TGTGCCAGACCACTAGAGACCCAGTACTTC. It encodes CARPLETQYF.

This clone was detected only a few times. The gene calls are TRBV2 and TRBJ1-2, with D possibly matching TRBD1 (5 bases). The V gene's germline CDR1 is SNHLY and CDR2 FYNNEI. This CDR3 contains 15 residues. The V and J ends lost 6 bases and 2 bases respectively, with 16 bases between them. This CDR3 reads CASSDGQGGNYGYTF. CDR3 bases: TGTGCCAGCAGCGACGGACAAGGTGGGAACTATGGCTACACCTTC.

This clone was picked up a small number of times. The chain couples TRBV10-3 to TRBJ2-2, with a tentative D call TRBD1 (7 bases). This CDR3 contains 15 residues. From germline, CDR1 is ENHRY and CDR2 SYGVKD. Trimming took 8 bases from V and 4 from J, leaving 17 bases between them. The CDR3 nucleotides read TGTGCCATCTCATGGCGACAGGGAGGCACCGGGGAGCTGTTTTTT. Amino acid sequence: CAISWRQGGTGELFF.

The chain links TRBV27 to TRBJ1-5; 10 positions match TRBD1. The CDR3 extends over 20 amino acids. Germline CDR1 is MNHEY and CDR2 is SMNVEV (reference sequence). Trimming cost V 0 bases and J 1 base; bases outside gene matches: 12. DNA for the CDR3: TGTGCCAGCAGTTTATCACACCGGGACAGGGGAGGATTAAGCAATCAGCCCCAGCATTTT. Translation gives CASSLSHRDRGGLSNQPQHF.

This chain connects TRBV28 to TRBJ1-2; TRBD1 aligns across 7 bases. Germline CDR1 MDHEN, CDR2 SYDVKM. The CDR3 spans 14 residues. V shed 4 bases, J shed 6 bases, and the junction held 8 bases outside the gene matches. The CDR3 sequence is CASSSGQWGHGYTF. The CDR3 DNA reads TGTGCCAGCAGTTCGGGACAGTGGGGCCATGGCTACACCTTC.

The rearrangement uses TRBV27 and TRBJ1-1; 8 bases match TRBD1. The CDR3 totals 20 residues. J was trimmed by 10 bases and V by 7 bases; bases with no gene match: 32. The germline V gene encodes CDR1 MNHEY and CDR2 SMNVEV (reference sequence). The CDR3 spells CASNSFAGGRIGIGESVAFF. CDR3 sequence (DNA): TGTGCCAGCAACTCTTTCGCAGGGGGCCGGATTGGAATCGGGGAATCGGTAGCTTTCTTT.

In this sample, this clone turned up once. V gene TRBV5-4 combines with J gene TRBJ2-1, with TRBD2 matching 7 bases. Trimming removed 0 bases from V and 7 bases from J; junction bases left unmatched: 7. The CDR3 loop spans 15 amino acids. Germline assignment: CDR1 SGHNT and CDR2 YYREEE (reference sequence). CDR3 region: CASSLGGRAKNEQFF. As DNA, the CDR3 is TGTGCCAGCAGCTTGGGAGGGAGGGCCAAAAATGAGCAGTTCTTC.

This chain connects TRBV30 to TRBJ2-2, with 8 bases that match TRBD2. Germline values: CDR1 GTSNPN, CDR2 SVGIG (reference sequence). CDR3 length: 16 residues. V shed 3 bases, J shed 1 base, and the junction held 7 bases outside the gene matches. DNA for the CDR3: TGTGCCTGGAGACTTCCGGGACTAGTGAACACCGGGGAGCTGTTTTTT. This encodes CAWRLPGLVNTGELFF.

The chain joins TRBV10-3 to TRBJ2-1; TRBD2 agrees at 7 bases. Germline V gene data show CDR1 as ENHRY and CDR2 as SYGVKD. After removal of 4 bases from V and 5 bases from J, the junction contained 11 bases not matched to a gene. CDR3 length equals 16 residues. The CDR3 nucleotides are TGTGCCATCAGTGGAGCCCCGGGGGGAACGGACAATGAGCAGTTCTTC. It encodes CAISGAPGGTDNEQFF.

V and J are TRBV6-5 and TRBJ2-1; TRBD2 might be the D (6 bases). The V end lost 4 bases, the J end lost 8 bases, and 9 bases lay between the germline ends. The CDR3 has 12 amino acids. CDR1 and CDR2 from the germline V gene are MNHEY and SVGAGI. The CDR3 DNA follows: TGTGCCAGCAGTTTCGGAGGGGATGAGCAGTTCTTC. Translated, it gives CASSFGGDEQFF.

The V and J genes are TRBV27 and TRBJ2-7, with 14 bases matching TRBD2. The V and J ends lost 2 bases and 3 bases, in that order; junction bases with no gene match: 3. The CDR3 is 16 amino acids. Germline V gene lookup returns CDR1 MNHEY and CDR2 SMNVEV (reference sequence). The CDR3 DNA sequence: TGTGCCAGCAGTTTACCCGGGACTAGCGGGAGCTACGAGCAGTACTTC. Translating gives CASSLPGTSGSYEQYF.

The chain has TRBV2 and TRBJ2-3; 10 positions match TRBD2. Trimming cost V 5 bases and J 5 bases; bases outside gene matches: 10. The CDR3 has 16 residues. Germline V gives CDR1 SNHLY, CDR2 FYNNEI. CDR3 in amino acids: CASSSKLAGLQDTQYF. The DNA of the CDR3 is TGTGCCAGCAGTTCAAAACTAGCGGGACTACAAGATACGCAGTATTTT.